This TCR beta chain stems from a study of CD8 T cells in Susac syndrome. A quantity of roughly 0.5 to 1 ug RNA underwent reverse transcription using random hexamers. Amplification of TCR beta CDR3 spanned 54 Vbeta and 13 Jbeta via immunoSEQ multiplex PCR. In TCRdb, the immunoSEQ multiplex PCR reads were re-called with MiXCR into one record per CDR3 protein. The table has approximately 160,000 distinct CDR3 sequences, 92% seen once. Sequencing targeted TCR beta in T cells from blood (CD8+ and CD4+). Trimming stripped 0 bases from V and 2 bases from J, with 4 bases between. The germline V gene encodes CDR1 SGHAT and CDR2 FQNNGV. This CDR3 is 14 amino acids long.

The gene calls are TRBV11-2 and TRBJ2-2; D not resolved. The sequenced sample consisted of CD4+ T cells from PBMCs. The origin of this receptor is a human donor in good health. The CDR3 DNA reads TGTGCCAGCAGCTTAGACCTTAACACCGGGGAGCTGTTTTTT. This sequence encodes CASSLDLNTGELFF.